The 18 T cell receptor beta chains presented below share a single source sample, sequenced in a study of blood T cell repertoires in COVID-19. Clones were read by immunoSEQ multiplex PCR, and TCRdb kept only the in-frame ones, dropping some. In the table there are around 430,000 clones, around 88% of which are singletons. The sample comprised peripheral blood. The receptor set was obtained from a woman between 50 and 59 years old with COVID-19, enrolled during active disease.

The gene calls are TRBV27 and TRBJ1-4; maybe TRBD1 (5 bases). CDR1 MNHEY and CDR2 SMNVEV come from the germline V gene (reference sequence). This CDR3 is built from 16 residues. Trimming shortened V by 3 bases and J by 6 bases, and 17 bases separated the two germline ends. DNA for the CDR3: TGTGCCAGCAGTTTCTGGGCAGTTGGGGGGGATGAAAAACTGTTTTTT. Translation gives CASSFWAVGGDEKLFF.

The V call is TRBV13, the J call TRBJ1-2; TRBD1 might be the D (5 bases). Trimming cost V 1 base and J 6 bases, with 12 bases left between them. The germline CDR1 and CDR2 sequences are PRHDT and FYEKMQ (reference sequence). CDR3 length equals 14 residues. CDR3: CASSLAGGEHGYTF. CDR3 sequence (DNA): TGTGCCAGCAGCTTAGCGGGGGGGGAACATGGCTACACCTTC.

The J gene is TRBJ1-3, the V gene TRBV3-1 (or the pseudogene TRBV3-2); 8 positions agree with TRBD1. Germline lookup yields CDR1 LGHDT and CDR2 YNNKEL (reference sequence). Trimming removed 1 base from V and 4 bases from J; junction bases left unmatched: 12. CDR3 size: 18 residues. The CDR3 region has the DNA TGTGCCAGCAGCCAAGCCCCAGGGGGCCCGACAGGGGGAAACACCATATATTTT. This translates into CASSQAPGGPTGGNTIYF.

V is TRBV5-6 and J is TRBJ1-2; the D is unclear. V lost 3 bases and J 4 bases, leaving 7 bases between the germline ends. CDR1 and CDR2 (germline): SGHDT, YYEEEE. The CDR3 runs 12 residues. The CDR3 is CASSSDTYGYTF. The CDR3 DNA follows: TGTGCCAGCAGCTCCGACACCTATGGCTACACCTTC. Filled out from reference TRBV5-6 and TRBJ1-2, the complete variable domain reads DAGVTQSPTHLIKTRGQQVTLRCSPKSGHDTVSWYQQALGQGPQFIFQYYEEEERQRGNFPDRFSGHQFPNYSSELNVNALLLGDSALYLCASSSDTYGYTFGSGTRLTVV.

This chain joins TRBV7-3 and TRBJ1-2; TRBD1 aligns across 12 bases. The CDR3 is 17 residues long. Per germline, CDR1 SGHTA and CDR2 FQGTGA. V dropped 6 bases and J dropped 4; count of bases not matched to a gene: 12. Here the CDR3 reads CASSLRGQGAQVYGYTF. CDR3 DNA: TGTGCCAGCAGTTTGAGGGGACAGGGGGCCCAAGTCTATGGCTACACCTTC.

V and J are TRBV10-2 and TRBJ1-6; D unclear. Per the germline V gene, CDR1 is WSHSY and CDR2 is SAAADI. Trimming left V 3 bases short and J 10 bases short, with 7 bases between. The CDR3 sequence is 12 residues long. The CDR3 nucleotides read TGCGCCAGCAGTGACCCCTTATCACCCCTCCACTTT. This translates into CASSDPLSPLHF.

The J gene is TRBJ1-3, the V gene TRBV30, with D hard to call. The CDR3 length is 14 residues. Germline-derived CDR1 and CDR2 are GTSNPN and SVGIG (reference sequence). V was trimmed by 1 base and J by 2 bases, leaving 9 bases between them. The CDR3 nucleotides are TGTGCCTGGAGTGCGGGAGAGACTGGAAACACCATATATTTT. Translated, it gives CAWSAGETGNTIYF.

The CDR3 reads CSVEVDRGYEQYF. CDR3 DNA sequence: TGCAGCGTTGAAGTAGACAGGGGCTACGAGCAGTACTTC. The J gene is TRBJ2-7, the V gene TRBV29-1; 8 nucleotides agree with TRBD1. This CDR3 contains 13 residues. Germline trimming cut 1 base from V and 3 bases from J; bases unmatched to any gene: 2. The germline gives CDR1 SQVTM, CDR2 ANQGSEA.

The chain carries TRBV20-1 and TRBJ1-1, with D perhaps matching TRBD1 (6 bases). Deletions cut 7 bases from V and 4 bases from J, with 10 bases between. The CDR3 contains 11 residues. CDR1 is DFQATT and CDR2 is SNEGSKA in the germline V gene (reference sequence). CDR3 amino acids: CSVIRGTEAFF. The CDR3 nucleotides are TGCAGTGTTATCAGGGGCACTGAAGCTTTCTTT.

The genes are TRBV4-2 and TRBJ2-7; tentative D call: TRBD2 (6 bases). Germline V gene sequence: CDR1 LGHNA, CDR2 YNFKEQ. CDR3 length equals 16 residues. Trimming removed 6 bases at V and 2 bases at J, with 20 bases between. CDR3 loop: CASRPEGRFWAYEQYF. CDR3 in DNA: TGTGCCAGCAGACCCGAGGGGAGGTTCTGGGCCTACGAGCAGTACTTC.

The genes are TRBV28 and TRBJ1-6; D possibly corresponds to TRBD1 (5 bases). The CDR3 runs 15 residues. Trimming took off 4 bases at V and 7 bases at J, with 14 bases between the two ends. Germline-derived CDR1 and CDR2 are MDHEN and SYDVKM. For the CDR3, the DNA is TGTGCCAGCAGTTCCGACAGAGATAACAATTCACCCCTCCACTTT. Encoded protein: CASSSDRDNNSPLHF.

This clone has only one observation. This chain joins TRBV7-2 and TRBJ2-3; 13 bases are a match to TRBD2. Germline assignment: CDR1 SGHTA and CDR2 FQGNSA. The CDR3 consists of 17 residues. Germline trimming cut 2 bases from V and 0 bases from J; bases unmatched to any gene: 2. CDR3 nucleotide sequence: TGTGCCAGCAGCTTAACTAGCGGGGGGGGGAGCACAGATACGCAGTATTTT. The encoded protein is CASSLTSGGGSTDTQYF. The full variable domain, completed using reference TRBV7-2 and TRBJ2-3, is GAGVSQSPSNKVTEKGKDVELRCDPISGHTALYWYRQSLGQGLEFLIYFQGNSAPDKSGLPSDRFSAERTGGSVSTLTIQRTQQEDSAVYLCASSLTSGGGSTDTQYFGPGTRLTVL.

The V and J genes are TRBV7-6 and TRBJ2-7; D is undetermined. The CDR3 is 15 residues long. CDR1 is SGHVS, CDR2 FNYEAQ, per germline. V lost 1 base to trimming and J lost 2 bases, with 12 bases between them. CDR3 sequence: CASSLEQSRPYEQYF. CDR3 DNA sequence: TGTGCCAGCAGCTTAGAACAGTCCAGACCCTACGAGCAGTACTTC.

This clone was seen just once. In DNA form, the CDR3 reads TGTGCCAGCAGCTCCCAGCACCGGGGGAGCACAGATACGCAGTATTTT. Amino acid sequence: CASSSQHRGSTDTQYF. The chain couples TRBV5-6 to TRBJ2-3; D might be TRBD2 (6 bases). The V end lost 3 bases, the J end lost 0 bases, and 14 bases lay between the germline ends. CDR3 length equals 16 residues. Looked up from germline, CDR1 is SGHDT and CDR2 is YYEEEE.

The J gene is TRBJ1-2, the V gene TRBV30, with D unclear. V was trimmed by 0 bases and J by 5 bases, leaving 4 bases between them. This CDR3 region has 11 residues. Germline CDR1 is GTSNPN and CDR2 is SVGIG (reference sequence). The CDR3 reads CAWSVQYGYTF. The CDR3 bases are TGTGCCTGGAGTGTACAATATGGCTACACCTTC.

The rearrangement joins TRBV11-2 to TRBJ1-1; possibly TRBD1 for D (5 bases). CDR1 and CDR2 from the germline V gene are SGHAT and FQNNGV. This CDR3 is built from 14 residues. V lost 4 bases, J lost 1 base, and 10 bases lay in between. The CDR3 region has the DNA TGTGCCAGCAGCTCCCTAAGGGGGAACACTGAAGCTTTCTTT. As protein: CASSSLRGNTEAFF.

This chain links TRBV5-4 with TRBJ1-2; TRBD1 might be the D (6 bases). Germline V gene sequence: CDR1 SGHNT, CDR2 YYREEE (reference sequence). V was trimmed by 3 bases and J by 4 bases, leaving 22 bases between them. This CDR3 has 17 residues. This CDR3 reads CASSYWGQLIPSYGYTF. Here the CDR3 DNA reads TGTGCCAGCAGCTACTGGGGACAACTTATCCCGTCCTATGGCTACACCTTC. Using reference TRBV5-4 and TRBJ1-2 for the parts outside the CDR3, the full variable domain is ETGVTQSPTHLIKTRGQQVTLRCSSQSGHNTVSWYQQALGQGPQFIFQYYREEENGRGNFPPRFSGLQFPNYSSELNVNALELDDSALYLCASSYWGQLIPSYGYTFGSGTRLTVV.

The J gene is TRBJ2-1, the V gene TRBV9, with 10 bases fitting TRBD2. The CDR3 spans 15 residues. The V gene's germline CDR1 is SGDLS and CDR2 YYNGEE. The trim removed 2 bases at V and 7 bases at J, leaving 6 bases unmatched. The CDR3 reads CASSVIAGGRNEQFF. The CDR3 coding sequence is TGTGCCAGCAGCGTTATAGCGGGGGGCAGGAATGAGCAGTTCTTC.